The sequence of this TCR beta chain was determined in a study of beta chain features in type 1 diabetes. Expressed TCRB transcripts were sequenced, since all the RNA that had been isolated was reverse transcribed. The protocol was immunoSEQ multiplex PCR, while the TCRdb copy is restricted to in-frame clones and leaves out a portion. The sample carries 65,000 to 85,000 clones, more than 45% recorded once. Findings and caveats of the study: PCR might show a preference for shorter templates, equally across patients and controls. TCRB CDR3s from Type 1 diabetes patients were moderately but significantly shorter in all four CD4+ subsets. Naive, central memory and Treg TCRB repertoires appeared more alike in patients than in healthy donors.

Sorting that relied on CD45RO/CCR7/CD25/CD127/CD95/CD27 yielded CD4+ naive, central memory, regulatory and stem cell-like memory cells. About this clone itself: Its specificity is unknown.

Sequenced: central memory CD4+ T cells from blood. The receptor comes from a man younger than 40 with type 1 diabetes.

CDR3 DNA: TGTGCCAGCAGTTTGTCAGAACAGTCCCATGAGCAGTTCTTC. It is translated as CASSLSEQSHEQFF. This chain connects TRBV25-1 to TRBJ2-1; no reliable D call. This CDR3 region has 14 residues. CDR1 and CDR2 (germline): MGHDK, SYGVNS. The V end lost 5 bases, the J end lost 8 bases, and 16 bases lay between the germline ends.